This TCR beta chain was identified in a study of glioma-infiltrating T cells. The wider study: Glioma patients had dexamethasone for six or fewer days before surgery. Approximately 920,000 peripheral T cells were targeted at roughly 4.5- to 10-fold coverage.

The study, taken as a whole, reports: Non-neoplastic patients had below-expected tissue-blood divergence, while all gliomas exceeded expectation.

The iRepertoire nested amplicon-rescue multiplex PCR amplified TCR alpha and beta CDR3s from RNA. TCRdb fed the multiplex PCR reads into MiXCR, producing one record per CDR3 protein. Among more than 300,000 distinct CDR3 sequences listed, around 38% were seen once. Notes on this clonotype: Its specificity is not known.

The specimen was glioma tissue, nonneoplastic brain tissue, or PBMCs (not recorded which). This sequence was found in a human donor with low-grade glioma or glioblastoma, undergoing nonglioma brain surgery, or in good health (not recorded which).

The CDR3 nucleotides read TGCAGTGCTATCAACCGGGCCGACACCCGCCTTAATGAAAAACTGTTTTTT. Encoded protein: CSAINRADTRLNEKLFF. J is TRBJ1-4 and V is TRBV20-1; D is unresolved. Trimming left V 4 bases short and J 4 bases short, with 22 bases between. From germline, CDR1 is DFQATT and CDR2 SNEGSKA (reference sequence). CDR3 length equals 17 residues.